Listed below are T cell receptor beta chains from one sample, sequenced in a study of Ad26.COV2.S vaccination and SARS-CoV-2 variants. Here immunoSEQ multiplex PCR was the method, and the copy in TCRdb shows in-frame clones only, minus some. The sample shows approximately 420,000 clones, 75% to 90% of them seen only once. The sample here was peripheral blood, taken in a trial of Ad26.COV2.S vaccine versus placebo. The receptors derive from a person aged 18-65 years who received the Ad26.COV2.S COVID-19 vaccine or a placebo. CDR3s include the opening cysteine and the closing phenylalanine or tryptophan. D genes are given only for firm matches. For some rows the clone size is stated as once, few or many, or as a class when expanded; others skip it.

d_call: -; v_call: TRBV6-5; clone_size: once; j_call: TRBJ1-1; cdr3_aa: CASSYSSGLNTEAFF; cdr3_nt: TGTGCCAGCAGTTACTCATCAGGGTTAAACACTGAAGCTTTCTTT
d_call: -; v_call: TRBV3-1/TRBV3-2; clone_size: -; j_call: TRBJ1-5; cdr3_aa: CASSQDPDQPQHF; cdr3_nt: TGTGCCAGCAGCCAAGATCCCGATCAGCCCCAGCATTTT
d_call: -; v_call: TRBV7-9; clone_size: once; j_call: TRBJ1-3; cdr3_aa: CASSSGDGYSGNTIYF; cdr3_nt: TGTGCCAGCAGCTCAGGAGACGGTTACTCTGGAAACACCATATATTTT
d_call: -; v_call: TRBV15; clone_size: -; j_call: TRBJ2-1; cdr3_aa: CATSAPRAASNEQFF; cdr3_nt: TGTGCCACCAGCGCCCCTCGAGCGGCTTCCAATGAGCAGTTCTTC
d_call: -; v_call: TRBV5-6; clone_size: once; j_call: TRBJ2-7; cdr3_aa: CASLRSGSLHEQYF; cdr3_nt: TGTGCCAGCTTGAGGTCAGGGAGCTTACACGAGCAGTACTTC
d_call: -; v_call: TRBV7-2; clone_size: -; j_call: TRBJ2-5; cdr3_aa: CASSLLDTFIQETQYF; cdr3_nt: TGTGCCAGCAGCTTATTGGACACCTTTATTCAAGAGACCCAGTACTTC
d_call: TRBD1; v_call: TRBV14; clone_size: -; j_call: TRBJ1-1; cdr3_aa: CASSQWGQGAYTEAFF; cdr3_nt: TGTGCCAGCAGCCAATGGGGACAGGGGGCTTATACTGAAGCTTTCTTT
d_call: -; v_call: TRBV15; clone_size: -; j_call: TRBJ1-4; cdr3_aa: CATSRDQGEKLFF; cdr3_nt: TGTGCCACCAGCAGAGATCAAGGTGAAAAACTGTTTTTT
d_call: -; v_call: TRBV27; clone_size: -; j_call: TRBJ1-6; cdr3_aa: CASSTGNNSPLHF; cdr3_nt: TGTGCCAGCAGCACAGGAAATAATTCACCCCTCCACTTT
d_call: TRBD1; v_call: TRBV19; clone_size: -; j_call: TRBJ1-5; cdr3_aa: CASSIPRGLDQPQHF; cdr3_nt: TGTGCCAGTAGTATTCCCAGGGGGCTAGATCAGCCCCAGCATTTT
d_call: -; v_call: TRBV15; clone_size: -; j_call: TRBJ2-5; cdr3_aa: CATSRDTGVHQETQYF; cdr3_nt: TGTGCCACCAGCAGAGATACGGGAGTACACCAAGAGACCCAGTACTTC
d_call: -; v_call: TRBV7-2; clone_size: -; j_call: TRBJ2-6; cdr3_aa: CAESISGANVLTF; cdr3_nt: TGTGCCGAAAGCATCTCTGGGGCCAACGTCCTGACTTTC
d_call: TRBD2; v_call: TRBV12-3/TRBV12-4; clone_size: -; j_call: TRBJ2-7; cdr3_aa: CASSVGLVGEQYF; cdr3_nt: TGTGCCAGCAGTGTGGGACTAGTTGGCGAGCAGTACTTC
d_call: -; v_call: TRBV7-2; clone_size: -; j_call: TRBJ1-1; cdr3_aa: CASSLGEGTEAFF; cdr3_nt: TGTGCCAGCAGCTTAGGGGAGGGAACTGAAGCTTTCTTT
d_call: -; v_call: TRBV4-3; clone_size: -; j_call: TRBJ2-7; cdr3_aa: CASSQDREAAQYF; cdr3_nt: TGCGCCAGCAGCCAAGATAGGGAGGCGGCGCAGTACTTC
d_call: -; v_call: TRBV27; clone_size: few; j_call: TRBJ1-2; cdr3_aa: CASSHKFNYGYTF; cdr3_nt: TGTGCCAGCAGCCATAAATTCAACTATGGCTACACCTTC
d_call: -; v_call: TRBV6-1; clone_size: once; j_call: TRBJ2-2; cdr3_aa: CASSDAVGELFF; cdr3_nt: TGTGCCAGCAGTGACGCCGTCGGGGAGCTGTTTTTT
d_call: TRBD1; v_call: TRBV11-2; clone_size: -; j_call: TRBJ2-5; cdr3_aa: CASSLVSGQGVETQYF; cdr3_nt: TGTGCCAGCAGCTTAGTCTCGGGACAGGGGGTAGAGACCCAGTACTTC
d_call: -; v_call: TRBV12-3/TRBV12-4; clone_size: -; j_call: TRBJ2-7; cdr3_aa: CASSKQGYEQYF; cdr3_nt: TGTGCCAGCAGCAAACAGGGTTACGAGCAGTACTTC
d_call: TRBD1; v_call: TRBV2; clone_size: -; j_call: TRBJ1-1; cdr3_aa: CASGTGRGAFF; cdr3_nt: TGTGCCAGTGGGACAGGGAGGGGAGCTTTCTTT
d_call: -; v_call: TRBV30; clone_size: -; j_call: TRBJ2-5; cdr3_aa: CAWGNWGAGGQETQYF; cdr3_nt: TGTGCCTGGGGTAATTGGGGGGCAGGGGGCCAAGAGACCCAGTACTTC
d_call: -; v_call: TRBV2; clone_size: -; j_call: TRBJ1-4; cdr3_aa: CASADGRLNEKLFF; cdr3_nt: TGTGCCAGCGCGGACGGGAGACTCAATGAAAAACTGTTTTTT
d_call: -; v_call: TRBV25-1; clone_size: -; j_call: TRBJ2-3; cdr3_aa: CASDGGADTQYF; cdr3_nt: TGTGCCAGCGATGGAGGGGCAGATACGCAGTATTTT
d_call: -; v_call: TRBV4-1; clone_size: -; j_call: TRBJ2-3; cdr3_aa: CASSPNPITREGTDTQYF; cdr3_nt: TGCGCCAGCAGCCCCAATCCCATAACTAGAGAGGGTACAGATACGCAGTATTTT
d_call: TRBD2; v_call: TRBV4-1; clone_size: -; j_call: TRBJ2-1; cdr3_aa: CASSQELAGAYNEQFF; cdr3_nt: TGCGCCAGCAGCCAAGAACTAGCGGGGGCCTACAATGAGCAGTTCTTC